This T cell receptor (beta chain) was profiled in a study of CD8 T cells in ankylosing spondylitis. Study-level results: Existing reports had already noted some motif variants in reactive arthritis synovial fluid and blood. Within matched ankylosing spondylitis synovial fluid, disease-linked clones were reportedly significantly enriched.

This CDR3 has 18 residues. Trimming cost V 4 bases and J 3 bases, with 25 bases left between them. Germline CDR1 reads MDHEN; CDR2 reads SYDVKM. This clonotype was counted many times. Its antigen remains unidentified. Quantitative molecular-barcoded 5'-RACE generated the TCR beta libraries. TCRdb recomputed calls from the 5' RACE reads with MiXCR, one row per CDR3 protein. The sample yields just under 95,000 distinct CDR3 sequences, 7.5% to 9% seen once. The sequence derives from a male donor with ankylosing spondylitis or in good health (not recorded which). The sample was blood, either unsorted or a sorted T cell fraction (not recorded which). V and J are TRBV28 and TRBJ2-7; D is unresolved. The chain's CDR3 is CASSSSPGFGSGLYEQYF. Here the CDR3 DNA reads TGTGCCAGCAGTTCCTCCCCCGGGTTCGGCTCTGGGCTCTACGAGCAGTACTTC.